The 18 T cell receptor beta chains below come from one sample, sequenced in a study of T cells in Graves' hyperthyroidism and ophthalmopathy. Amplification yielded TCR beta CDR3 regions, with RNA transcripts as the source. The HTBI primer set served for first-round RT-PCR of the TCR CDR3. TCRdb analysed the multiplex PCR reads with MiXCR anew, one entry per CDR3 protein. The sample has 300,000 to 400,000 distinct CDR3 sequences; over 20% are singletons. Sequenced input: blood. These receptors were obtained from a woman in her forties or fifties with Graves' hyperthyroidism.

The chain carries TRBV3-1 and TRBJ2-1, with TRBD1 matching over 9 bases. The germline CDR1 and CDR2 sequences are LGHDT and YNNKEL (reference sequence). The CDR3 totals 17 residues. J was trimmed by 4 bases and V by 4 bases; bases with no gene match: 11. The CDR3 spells CASSPPGTGRRYNEQFF. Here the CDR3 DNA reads TGTGCCAGCAGCCCCCCGGGGACAGGGAGGAGATACAATGAGCAGTTCTTC.

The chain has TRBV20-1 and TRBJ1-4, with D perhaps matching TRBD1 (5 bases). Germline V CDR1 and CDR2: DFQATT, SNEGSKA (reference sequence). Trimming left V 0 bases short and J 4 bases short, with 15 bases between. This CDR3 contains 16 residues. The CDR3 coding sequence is TGCAGTGCTAGAGATTCGCAGGGAGCGGGTAATGAAAAACTGTTTTTT. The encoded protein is CSARDSQGAGNEKLFF.

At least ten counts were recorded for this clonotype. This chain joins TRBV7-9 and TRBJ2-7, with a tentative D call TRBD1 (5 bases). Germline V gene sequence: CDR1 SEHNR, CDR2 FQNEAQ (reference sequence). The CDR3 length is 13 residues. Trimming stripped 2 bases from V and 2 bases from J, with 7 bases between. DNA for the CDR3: TGTGCCAGCAGCTTAACAGGAGCCTACGAGCAGTACTTC. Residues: CASSLTGAYEQYF.

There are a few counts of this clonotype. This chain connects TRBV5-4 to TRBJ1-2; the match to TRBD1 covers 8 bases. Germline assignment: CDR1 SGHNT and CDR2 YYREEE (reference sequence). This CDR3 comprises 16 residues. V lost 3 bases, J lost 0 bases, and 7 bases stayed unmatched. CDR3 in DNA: TGTGCCAGCAGCTCCGGACAGGGCACCACTAACTATGGCTACACCTTC. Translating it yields CASSSGQGTTNYGYTF.

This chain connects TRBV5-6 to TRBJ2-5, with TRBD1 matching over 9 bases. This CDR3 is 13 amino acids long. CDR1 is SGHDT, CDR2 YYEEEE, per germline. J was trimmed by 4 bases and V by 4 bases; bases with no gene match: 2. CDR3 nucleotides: TGTGCCAGCAGCGAGGACAGGGGAGAGACCCAGTACTTC. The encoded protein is CASSEDRGETQYF.

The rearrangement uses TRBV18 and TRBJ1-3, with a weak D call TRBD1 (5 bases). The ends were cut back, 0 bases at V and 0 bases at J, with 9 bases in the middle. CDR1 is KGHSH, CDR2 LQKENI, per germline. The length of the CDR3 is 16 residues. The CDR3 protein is CASSPPGGISGNTIYF. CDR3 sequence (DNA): TGTGCCAGCTCACCACCCGGGGGGATCTCTGGAAACACCATATATTTT.

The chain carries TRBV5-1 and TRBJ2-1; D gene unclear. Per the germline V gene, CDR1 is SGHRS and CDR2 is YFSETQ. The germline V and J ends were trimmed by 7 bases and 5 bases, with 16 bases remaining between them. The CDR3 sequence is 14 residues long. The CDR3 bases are TGCGCCAGCGGCCAATCGGTAGGCCACAATGAGCAGTTCTTC. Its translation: CASGQSVGHNEQFF.

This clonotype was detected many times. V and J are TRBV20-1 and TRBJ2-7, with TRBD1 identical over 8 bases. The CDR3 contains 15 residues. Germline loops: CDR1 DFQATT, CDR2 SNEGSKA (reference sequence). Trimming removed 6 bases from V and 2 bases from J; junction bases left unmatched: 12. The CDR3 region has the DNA TGCAGTGCCCAACCAGGGGGCGCTTCCCCCTACGAGCAGTACTTC. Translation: CSAQPGGASPYEQYF.

CDR3 bases: TGTGCCAGCACTCTTAGACTCAACACTGAAGCTTTCTTT. The encoded protein is CASTLRLNTEAFF. The V call is TRBV6-1, the J call TRBJ1-1; D unclear. V was trimmed by 7 bases and J by 2 bases, leaving 11 bases between them. This CDR3 region has 13 residues. CDR1 and CDR2 (germline): MNHNS, SASEGT.

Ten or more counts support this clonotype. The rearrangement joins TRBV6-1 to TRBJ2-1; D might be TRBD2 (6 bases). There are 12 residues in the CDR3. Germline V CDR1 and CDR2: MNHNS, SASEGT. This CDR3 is CTTGRRADEQFF. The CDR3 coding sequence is TGTACGACGGGCAGGAGGGCCGATGAGCAGTTCTTC.

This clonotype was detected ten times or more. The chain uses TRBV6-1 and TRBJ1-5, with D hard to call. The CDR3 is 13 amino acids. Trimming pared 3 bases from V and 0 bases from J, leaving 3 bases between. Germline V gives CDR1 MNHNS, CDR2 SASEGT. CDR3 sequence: CASSDVSNQPQHF. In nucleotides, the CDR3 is TGTGCCAGCAGTGACGTTAGCAATCAGCCCCAGCATTTT.

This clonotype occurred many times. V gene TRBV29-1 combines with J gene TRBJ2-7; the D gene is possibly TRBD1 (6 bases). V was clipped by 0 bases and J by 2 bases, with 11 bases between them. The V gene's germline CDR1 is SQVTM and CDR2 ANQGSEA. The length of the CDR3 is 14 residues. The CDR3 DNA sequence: TGCAGCGTTGAAGATCGGGACAAACCCTACGAGCAGTACTTC. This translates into CSVEDRDKPYEQYF.

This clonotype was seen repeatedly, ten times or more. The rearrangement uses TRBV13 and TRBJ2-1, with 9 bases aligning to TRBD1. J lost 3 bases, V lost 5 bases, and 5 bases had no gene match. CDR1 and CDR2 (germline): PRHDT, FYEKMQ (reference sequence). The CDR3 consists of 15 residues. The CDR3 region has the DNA TGTGCCAGCAGCGCTACAGGGGGCTTCTACAATGAGCAGTTCTTC. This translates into CASSATGGFYNEQFF.

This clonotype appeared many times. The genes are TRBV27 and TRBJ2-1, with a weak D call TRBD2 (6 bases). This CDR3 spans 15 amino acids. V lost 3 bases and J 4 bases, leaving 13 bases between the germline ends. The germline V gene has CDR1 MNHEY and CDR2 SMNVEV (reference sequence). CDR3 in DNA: TGTGCCAGCAGTTTTCGGGGCGCGGGATACAATGAGCAGTTCTTC. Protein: CASSFRGAGYNEQFF.

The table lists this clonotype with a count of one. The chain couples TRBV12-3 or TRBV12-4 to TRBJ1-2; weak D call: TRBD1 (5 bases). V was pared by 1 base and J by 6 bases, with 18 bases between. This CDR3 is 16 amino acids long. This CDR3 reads CASSLEGRRGRDGYTF. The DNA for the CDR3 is TGTGCCAGCAGTTTAGAGGGACGGAGGGGCAGGGATGGCTACACCTTC.

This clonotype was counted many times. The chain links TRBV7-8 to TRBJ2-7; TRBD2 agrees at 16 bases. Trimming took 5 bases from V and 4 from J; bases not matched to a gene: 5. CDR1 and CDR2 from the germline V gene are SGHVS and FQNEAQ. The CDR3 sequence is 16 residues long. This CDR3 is CASSPTGLAGGYEQYF. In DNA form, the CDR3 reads TGTGCCAGCAGCCCAACGGGACTAGCGGGAGGGTACGAGCAGTACTTC.

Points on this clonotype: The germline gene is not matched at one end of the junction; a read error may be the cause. The CDR3 protein is CASSRDRRNTGELFF. The CDR3 DNA reads TGCGCCAGCAGCCGAGACCGACGGAACACCGGGGAGCTGTTTTTT. The chain couples TRBV11-2 to TRBJ2-2; D remains ambiguous. The CDR3 sequence is 15 residues long. CDR1 is SGHAT and CDR2 is FQNNGV in the germline V gene.

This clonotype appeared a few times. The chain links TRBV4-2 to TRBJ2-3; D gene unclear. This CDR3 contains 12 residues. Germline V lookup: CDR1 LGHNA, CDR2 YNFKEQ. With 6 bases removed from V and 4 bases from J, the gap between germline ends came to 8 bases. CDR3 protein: CASRRSPDTQYF. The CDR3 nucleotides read TGTGCCAGCAGACGGTCCCCAGATACGCAGTATTTT.